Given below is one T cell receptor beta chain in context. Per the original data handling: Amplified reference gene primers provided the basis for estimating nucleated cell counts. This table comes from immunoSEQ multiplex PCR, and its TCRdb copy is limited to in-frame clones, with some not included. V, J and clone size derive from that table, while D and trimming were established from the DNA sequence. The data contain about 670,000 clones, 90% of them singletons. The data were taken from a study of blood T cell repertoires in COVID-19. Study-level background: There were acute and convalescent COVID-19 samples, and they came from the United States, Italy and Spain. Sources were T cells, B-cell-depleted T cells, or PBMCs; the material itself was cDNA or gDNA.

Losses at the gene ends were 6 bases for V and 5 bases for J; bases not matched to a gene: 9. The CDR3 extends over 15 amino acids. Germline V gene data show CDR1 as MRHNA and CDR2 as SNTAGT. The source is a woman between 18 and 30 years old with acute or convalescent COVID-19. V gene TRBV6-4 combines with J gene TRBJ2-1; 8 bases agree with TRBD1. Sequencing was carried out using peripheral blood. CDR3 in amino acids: CASSFDRGLDNEQFF. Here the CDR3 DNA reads TGTGCCAGCAGCTTCGACAGGGGTCTTGACAATGAGCAGTTCTTC.